The 16 T cell receptor beta chains below come from one sample, sequenced in a study of post-analysis software for immune sequencing data. Study-wide results and limits: In patients, roughly 5 TRBV segments were more frequent than in controls, with TRBV5-6, TRBV5-1 and TRBV20-1 among them.

No antigen has been assigned to these receptors. Every TCR beta cDNA library bore unique molecular identifiers. TCRdb used MiXCR to reprocess the PCR reads, holding one entry per CDR3 protein. The sample holds fewer than 700,000 distinct CDR3 sequences, roughly 46% seen once. What was sequenced was blood. The receptors derive from a girl between 10 and 17 years old with multiple sclerosis.

This clonotype was detected a few times. The chain is built from TRBV5-1 and TRBJ2-4; D unresolved. The end of the DNA is better explained by TRBJ2-7, so the J call may be wrong. The CDR3 has 15 residues. CDR1 and CDR2 from the germline V gene are SGHRS and YFSETQ. The CDR3 DNA reads as TGCGCCAGCAGCTTGGTGGTCGACCGGTCGGTCGAGCAGTACTTC. Amino acid sequence: CASSLVVDRSVEQYF.

The chain combines TRBV29-1 with TRBJ1-4; D uncertain. The CDR3 loop spans 12 amino acids. Trimming removed 6 bases at V and 11 bases at J, with 16 bases between. Germline V lookup: CDR1 SQVTM, CDR2 ANQGSEA. The CDR3 spells CSVSSGGRKLFF. In DNA form, the CDR3 reads TGCAGCGTCTCCTCGGGAGGGCGCAAACTGTTTTTT.

The chain is built from TRBV29-1 and TRBJ2-7, with TRBD1 as a possible D gene (5 bases). Trimming took off 7 bases at V and 4 bases at J, with 20 bases between the two ends. CDR1 and CDR2 (germline): SQVTM, ANQGSEA. The CDR3 consists of 14 residues. Here the CDR3 reads CSALGSRTKYEQYF. CDR3 sequence (DNA): TGCAGCGCCCTAGGCTCGCGGACAAAGTACGAGCAGTACTTC.

The chain combines TRBV5-1 with TRBJ2-2; 9 bases match TRBD1. J gave up 4 bases and V 3 bases, and 7 bases lay outside the gene matches. Germline loops: CDR1 SGHRS, CDR2 YFSETQ. This CDR3 is 16 amino acids long. This CDR3 is CASSSAGTGITGELFF. The CDR3 DNA is TGCGCCAGCAGCTCGGCCGGGACAGGGATCACCGGGGAGCTGTTTTTT.

CDR3 sequence reads: CSARLAGGLGNEQFF. The CDR3 DNA reads TGCAGTGCCAGACTAGCGGGGGGGTTGGGGAATGAGCAGTTCTTC. The chain carries TRBV20-1 and TRBJ2-1; 14 positions match TRBD2. CDR3 length: 15 amino acids. J gave up 7 bases and V 6 bases, and 8 bases lay outside the gene matches. The germline V gene encodes CDR1 DFQATT and CDR2 SNEGSKA (reference sequence).

The chain is built from TRBV7-8 and TRBJ2-1; D is possibly TRBD2 (5 bases). The germline gives CDR1 SGHVS, CDR2 FQNEAQ. The CDR3 totals 14 residues. Trimming stripped 0 bases from V and 7 bases from J, with 10 bases between. In nucleotides, the CDR3 is TGTGCCAGCAGCTTAGCCGGCCGAGGGAATGAGCAGTTCTTC. It is translated as CASSLAGRGNEQFF.

The chain carries TRBV29-1 and TRBJ2-7; possibly TRBD1 for D (6 bases). This CDR3 is 12 amino acids long. Germline V lookup: CDR1 SQVTM, CDR2 ANQGSEA. V lost 6 bases, J lost 6 bases, and 15 bases lay in between. The CDR3 reads CSVTGQGGEQYF. The CDR3 bases are TGCAGCGTGACGGGACAAGGCGGCGAGCAGTACTTC.

The rearrangement links TRBV12-3 or TRBV12-4 to TRBJ2-5; 8 nucleotides line up with TRBD2. Trimming removed 6 bases from V and 5 bases from J; junction bases left unmatched: 2. This CDR3 spans 12 amino acids. In nucleotides, the CDR3 is TGTGCCAGCAGGGGACTAGTCGAGACCCAGTACTTC. It encodes CASRGLVETQYF.

As DNA, the CDR3 is TGCAGTGCTTACCCGACTGCCCGGGCTAACTATGGCTACACCTTC. It codes for CSAYPTARANYGYTF. V and J are TRBV20-1 and TRBJ1-2, with D unresolved. Per germline, CDR1 DFQATT and CDR2 SNEGSKA (reference sequence). This CDR3 region has 15 residues. V gave up 5 bases and J gave up 0 bases, with 16 bases separating them.

This sequence joins TRBV7-9 and TRBJ2-1, with 12 bases identical to TRBD2. This CDR3 contains 16 residues. Germline values: CDR1 SEHNR, CDR2 FQNEAQ (reference sequence). The V gene end was trimmed by 6 bases and the J gene end by 7 bases; junction bases not matched to a gene: 10. The CDR3 coding sequence is TGTGCCAGCAGTTTCCATCCGGGGACTAGCGGGAATGAGCAGTTCTTC. Amino acid sequence: CASSFHPGTSGNEQFF.

This clonotype was seen a single time. This rearrangement joins TRBV5-1 to TRBJ1-2; D remains unclear. The germline CDR1 and CDR2 sequences are SGHRS and YFSETQ. The CDR3 is 12 amino acids. The V end lost 0 bases, the J end lost 7 bases, and 7 bases lay between the germline ends. CDR3 loop: CASSLEDGGYTF. CDR3 bases: TGCGCCAGCAGCTTGGAAGATGGTGGCTACACCTTC.

The chain employs TRBV5-1 and TRBJ2-1; 10 bases align to TRBD1. V lost 6 bases, J lost 2 bases, and 5 bases stayed unmatched. Germline loops: CDR1 SGHRS, CDR2 YFSETQ. The length of the CDR3 is 15 residues. The CDR3 region has the DNA TGCGCCAGCACTTCGGGACAGGGGACCTACAATGAGCAGTTCTTC. This codes for CASTSGQGTYNEQFF.

The genes are TRBV24-1 and TRBJ2-5, with 7 positions matching TRBD1. The germline V gene has CDR1 KGHDR and CDR2 SFDVKD. The CDR3 totals 18 residues. Trimming at V came to 0 bases and at J to 0 bases, leaving 9 bases not matched to a gene. CDR3 amino acids: CATSDLGGDSGHQETQYF. The DNA for the CDR3 is TGTGCCACCAGTGATTTGGGTGGGGACAGCGGTCACCAAGAGACCCAGTACTTC.

V gene TRBV7-2 combines with J gene TRBJ2-3; D call uncertain. V was shortened by 2 bases and J by 1 base, with 7 bases between the two germline ends. The CDR3 totals 14 residues. Germline V gives CDR1 SGHTA, CDR2 FQGNSA. This CDR3 reads CASSLNQGTDTQYF. CDR3 DNA: TGTGCCAGCAGCTTAAACCAGGGCACAGATACGCAGTATTTT.

The chain couples TRBV10-3 to TRBJ2-7; 13 bases map to TRBD2. Unmatched junction bases numbered 11, after V lost 5 bases and J lost 7 bases. The germline gives CDR1 ENHRY, CDR2 SYGVKD. The CDR3 consists of 16 residues. This CDR3 is CAISTRGGLAGNEQYF. As DNA, the CDR3 is TGTGCCATCAGTACGCGAGGGGGACTAGCGGGAAATGAGCAGTACTTC.

The genes are TRBV6-5 and TRBJ2-5; 10 bases are a match to TRBD2. This CDR3 contains 15 residues. Germline lookup yields CDR1 MNHEY and CDR2 SVGAGI. After removal of 2 bases from V and 5 bases from J, the junction contained 5 bases not matched to a gene. The CDR3 DNA follows: TGTGCCAGCAGTTACACAGCGGGAGGGTCCGAGACCCAGTACTTC. Amino acids: CASSYTAGGSETQYF.